This TCR beta chain derives from a study of blood T cell repertoires in COVID-19. At the level of the study: T cells, B-cell-depleted T cells, or PBMCs provided the cDNA or gDNA that served as material.

Original data processing: Reference gene primers were amplified, and this amplification served to estimate nucleated cell counts. The repertoire was sequenced with immunoSEQ multiplex PCR; TCRdb's copy has only in-frame clones and lacks some. V, J and clone size are taken as reported in that table, and D and trimming were inferred from the DNA itself. The sample has a few hundred thousand clones, roughly 90% seen once. With V trimmed by 6 bases and J by 6 bases, 9 bases remained unmatched. The CDR3 is made up of 14 amino acids. The germline CDR1 and CDR2 sequences are MDHEN and SYDVKM. Participants came from some 23 US areas, aged roughly 18 to 89 years.

The gene calls are TRBV28 and TRBJ1-2; 8 nucleotides line up with TRBD1. This TCR was recovered from a young woman who had recovered from COVID-19. The sample was PBMCs or T cells enriched from blood (not recorded which). For the CDR3, the DNA is TGTGCCAGCAGAGCCCAGGACAGGGCCCATGGCTACACCTTC. Its translation: CASRAQDRAHGYTF.